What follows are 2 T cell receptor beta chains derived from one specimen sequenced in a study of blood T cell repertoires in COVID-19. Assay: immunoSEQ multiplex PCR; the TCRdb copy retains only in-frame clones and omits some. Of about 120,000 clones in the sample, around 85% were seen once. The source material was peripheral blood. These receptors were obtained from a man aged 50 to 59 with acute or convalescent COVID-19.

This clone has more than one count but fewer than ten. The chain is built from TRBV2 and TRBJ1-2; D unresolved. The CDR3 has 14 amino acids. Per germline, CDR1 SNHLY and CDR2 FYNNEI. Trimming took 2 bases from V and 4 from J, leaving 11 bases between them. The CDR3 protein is CASSERGRPYGYTF. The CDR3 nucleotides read TGTGCCAGCAGTGAAAGAGGCCGACCCTATGGCTACACCTTC.

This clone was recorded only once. The CDR3: CASSVESMNTEAFF. Here the CDR3 DNA reads TGTGCCAGCAGCGTAGAAAGCATGAACACTGAAGCTTTCTTT. This rearrangement joins TRBV9 to TRBJ1-1; D not certain. Trimming left V 0 bases short and J 0 bases short, with 6 bases between. The CDR3 spans 14 residues. The germline V gene encodes CDR1 SGDLS and CDR2 YYNGEE.